This entry features one TCR beta chain sequence. Its target antigen remains unknown. Qualities for individual bases were not recorded, and no much larger clone is one base off. The source of the sample is a study of beta chain features in type 1 diabetes (dated by TCRdb to the late 2010s). A note on the overall study: Mean age, gender distribution, total cell number and subset yield were not different between patients and healthy donors. A total of 90 million to 120 million sorted cells were examined across all samples, and a strong correlation was observed between cell number per subset and RNA yield. The study compared TCRB repertoires of sorted circulating CD4+ T cell subsets between recently diagnosed type 1 diabetes patients and matched healthy donors. Whereas all 28 donors provided naive and central memory subsets, regulatory and stem cell-like memory subsets were isolated from just 8 patients and roughly 8 healthy donors.

Each donor gave one peripheral blood draw, averaging approximately 120 mL, which was collected into heparinised tubes. A BD FACSAria II was used to sort naive, central memory, regulatory and stem cell-like memory CD4+ T cells with a panel that included CD45RO, CCR7, CD25, CD127, CD95 and CD27. Every sorted population had a purity above 98%. PBMCs were isolated right away by Lymphoprep density gradient centrifugation and were stained directly, without culture. So that batch effects would be minimized, each experiment stained and sorted samples in pairs, pairing one healthy donor with one patient. The High Capacity cDNA Reverse Transcription Kit was used to reverse transcribe all of the isolated RNA, meaning that expressed TCRB transcripts were what got sequenced. Deep immunoSEQ sequencing was performed on naive, central memory and regulatory T cell samples, with an average of approximately 4 million total reads per sample. After sorted cells were lysed in RLT buffer, RNA was extracted with DNase-treated RNeasy Micro or Mini kits, with the choice depending on cell number. Each cell subset was processed on its own to prevent cross-contamination, while patient and healthy donor samples were processed together. The immunoSEQ multiplex PCR was used to amplify TCRB sequences from cDNA, generating 87-bp fragments that spanned the CDR3 region. Sequencing of the amplicons was performed on the Illumina HiSeq platform. As for the authors' bioinformatics: Synthetic template baselines were used to correct PCR bias computationally, reads within Hamming distance 2 were collapsed together, and singletons that could not be merged were discarded. Reads were aligned against IMGT to assign V, D and J genes, CDR3 length and insertions or deletions at six rearrangement sites. Clonotype counts were normalized to sorted cell number within each subset before computing true diversity and Gini coefficients with the tcR R package. The overlap coefficient, calculated on TCRB nucleotide sequences, was used to quantify repertoire sharing. As a proxy for the pre-selection repertoire, out-of-frame TCRB sequences from naive cells were analyzed. TCRdb stores this immuneACCESS table with in-frame sequences only. Part of the clones is absent; in the studies checked, under half of the shortfall reflects unresolved V genes, and no reason is known for the rest. The D gene and trimming were derived from the DNA, and the V and J assignments and clone size from that table. The sample has 500,000 to 650,000 clones on record, 9.5% to 15% of them singletons. Over 0.1% of the sample rests with the top ten.

Study-wide conclusions, independent of this receptor: Because the HLA sub-analyses included only small numbers of individuals, any influence of HLA type on TCRB rearrangement was left unresolved. A moderate but significant shortening of TCRB CDR3 length was observed in type 1 diabetes patients in all four CD4+ subsets. The naive, central memory and regulatory TCRB repertoires appeared to resemble one another more closely among patients than among healthy donors. PCR may preferentially amplify shorter templates, but because patient and control samples were amplified and corrected together, any resulting skew would affect both groups equally. Because cDNA rather than genomic DNA was sequenced, highly expressing activated cells could have been over-represented, although no difference in activation and CD3 levels was found between groups. At VDJ recombination sites, type 1 diabetes patients had fewer insertions and more deleted nucleotides, which implies abnormalities in thymic rearrangement.

CDR1 and CDR2 were assigned from the germline V gene as MDHEN and SYDVKM. V ends up 6 bases short and J 6 bases short, with an unmatched junction base count of 3. The CDR3 holds 12 amino acids from the cysteine to the phenylalanine. The kept DNA is CDR3 alone, 36 bases in frame from the first base. The source is a man in his thirties or forties with type 1 diabetes. The rearrangement combines TRBV28 with TRBJ2-7; 9 bases in the middle match TRBD1. What was sequenced was naive CD4+ T cells from blood. This specimen's cell subset or site label, interpreted: true naive CD4+ T cells. The nucleotide sequence reads TGTGCCAGCAGCCTACAGGGGGCCGAGCAGTACTTC. Its coded protein is CASSLQGAEQYF.